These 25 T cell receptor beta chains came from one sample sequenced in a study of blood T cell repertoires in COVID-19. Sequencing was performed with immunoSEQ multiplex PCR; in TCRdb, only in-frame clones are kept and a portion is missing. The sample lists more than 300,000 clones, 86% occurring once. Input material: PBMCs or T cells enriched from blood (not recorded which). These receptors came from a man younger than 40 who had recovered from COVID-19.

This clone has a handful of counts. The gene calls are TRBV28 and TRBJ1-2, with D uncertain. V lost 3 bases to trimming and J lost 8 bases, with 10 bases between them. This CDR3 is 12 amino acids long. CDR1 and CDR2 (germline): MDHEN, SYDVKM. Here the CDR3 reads CASSFWEGGYTF. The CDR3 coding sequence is TGTGCCAGCAGTTTCTGGGAGGGAGGCTACACCTTC.

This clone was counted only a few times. CDR3 loop: CASSVGGSSGNTIYF. The CDR3, as DNA: TGTGCCAGCAGCGTAGGGGGCAGCTCTGGAAACACCATATATTTT. The genes are TRBV9 and TRBJ1-3; maybe TRBD1 (5 bases). The CDR3 is made up of 15 amino acids. Per the germline V gene, CDR1 is SGDLS and CDR2 is YYNGEE. Trimming stripped 0 bases from V and 0 bases from J, with 7 bases between.

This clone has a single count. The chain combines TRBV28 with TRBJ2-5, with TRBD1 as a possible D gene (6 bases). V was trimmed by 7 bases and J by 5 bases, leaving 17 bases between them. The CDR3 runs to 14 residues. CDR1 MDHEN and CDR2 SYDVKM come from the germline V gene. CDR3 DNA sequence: TGTGCCAGCATCAGCAACACAGGGTACGAGACCCAGTACTTC. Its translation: CASISNTGYETQYF.

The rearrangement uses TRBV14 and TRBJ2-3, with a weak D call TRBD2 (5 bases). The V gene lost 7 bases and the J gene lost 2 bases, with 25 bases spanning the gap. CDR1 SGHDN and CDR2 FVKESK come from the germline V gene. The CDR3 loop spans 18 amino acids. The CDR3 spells CASTPLMASRKFTDTQYF. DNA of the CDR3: TGTGCCAGCACCCCCCTCATGGCTAGCCGGAAATTCACAGATACGCAGTATTTT.

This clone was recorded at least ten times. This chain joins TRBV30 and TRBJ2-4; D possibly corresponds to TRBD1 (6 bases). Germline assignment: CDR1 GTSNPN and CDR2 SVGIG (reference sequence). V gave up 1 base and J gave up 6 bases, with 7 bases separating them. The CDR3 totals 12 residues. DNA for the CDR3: TGTGCCTGGAGTGAACAGGGAAACATTCAGTACTTC. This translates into CAWSEQGNIQYF.

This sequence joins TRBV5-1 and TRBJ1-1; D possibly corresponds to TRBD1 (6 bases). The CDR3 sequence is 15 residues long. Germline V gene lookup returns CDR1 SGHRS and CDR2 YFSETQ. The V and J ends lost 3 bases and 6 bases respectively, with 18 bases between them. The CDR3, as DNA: TGCGCCAGCAGCTCCAGGACAGATACAACGGCTGAAGCTTTCTTT. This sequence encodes CASSSRTDTTAEAFF. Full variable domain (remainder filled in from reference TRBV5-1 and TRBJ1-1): KAGVTQTPRYLIKTRGQQVTLSCSPISGHRSVSWYQQTPGQGLQFLFEYFSETQRNKGNFPGRFSGRQFSNSRSEMNVSTLELGDSALYLCASSSRTDTTAEAFFGQGTRLTVV.

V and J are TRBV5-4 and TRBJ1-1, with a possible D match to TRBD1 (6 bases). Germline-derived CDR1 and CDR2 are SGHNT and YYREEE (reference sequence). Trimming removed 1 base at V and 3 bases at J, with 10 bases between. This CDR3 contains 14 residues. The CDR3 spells CASSLLAGDTEAFF. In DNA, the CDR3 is TGTGCCAGCAGCTTGCTCGCAGGGGACACTGAAGCTTTCTTT. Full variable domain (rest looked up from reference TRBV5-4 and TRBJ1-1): ETGVTQSPTHLIKTRGQQVTLRCSSQSGHNTVSWYQQALGQGPQFIFQYYREEENGRGNFPPRFSGLQFPNYSSELNVNALELDDSALYLCASSLLAGDTEAFFGQGTRLTVV.

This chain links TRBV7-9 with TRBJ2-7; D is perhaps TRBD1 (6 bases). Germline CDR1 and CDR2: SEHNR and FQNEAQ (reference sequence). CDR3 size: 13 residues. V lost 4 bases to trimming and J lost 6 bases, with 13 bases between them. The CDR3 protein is CASSSGVWGEQYF. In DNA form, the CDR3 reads TGTGCCAGCAGCTCAGGGGTCTGGGGCGAGCAGTACTTC.

As DNA, the CDR3 is TGCAGTGCTAGTGACAGGGCGGACATTCAGTACTTC. This encodes CSASDRADIQYF. The gene calls are TRBV20-1 and TRBJ2-4, with TRBD1 identical over 7 bases. V was pared by 3 bases and J by 8 bases, with 4 bases of the junction left unmatched. There are 12 residues in the CDR3. Looked up from germline, CDR1 is DFQATT and CDR2 is SNEGSKA (reference sequence).

The DNA of the CDR3 is TGCGCCAGCAGTCGTCCGGGACAGGGTTACGAGCAGTACTTC. This translates into CASSRPGQGYEQYF. The V gene is TRBV5-1, the J gene TRBJ2-7; 9 bases map to TRBD1. Trimming at V came to 5 bases and at J to 4 bases, leaving 7 bases not matched to a gene. The CDR3 covers 14 residues. The germline V gene encodes CDR1 SGHRS and CDR2 YFSETQ.

In nucleotides, the CDR3 is TGTGCCAGCAGCTTAATGGGACAGAGATACGAGCAGTACTTC. This gives the protein CASSLMGQRYEQYF. The chain employs TRBV7-6 and TRBJ2-7, with 7 bases aligning to TRBD1. V shed 2 bases, J shed 4 bases, and the junction held 5 bases outside the gene matches. The CDR3 covers 14 residues. Germline lookup yields CDR1 SGHVS and CDR2 FNYEAQ. The complete variable domain, with remaining parts taken from reference TRBV7-6 and TRBJ2-7, reads GAGVSQSPRYKVTKRGQDVALRCDPISGHVSLYWYRQALGQGPEFLTYFNYEAQQDKSGLPNDRFSAERPEGSISTLTIQRTEQRDSAMYRCASSLMGQRYEQYFGPGTRLTVT.

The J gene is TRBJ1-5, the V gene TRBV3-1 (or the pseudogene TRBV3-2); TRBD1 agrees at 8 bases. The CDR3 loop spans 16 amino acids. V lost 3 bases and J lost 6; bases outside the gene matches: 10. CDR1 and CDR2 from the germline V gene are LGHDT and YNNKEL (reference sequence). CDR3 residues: CASSHYDRGVGQPQHF. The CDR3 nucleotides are TGTGCCAGCAGCCACTACGACAGGGGCGTGGGTCAGCCCCAGCATTTT.

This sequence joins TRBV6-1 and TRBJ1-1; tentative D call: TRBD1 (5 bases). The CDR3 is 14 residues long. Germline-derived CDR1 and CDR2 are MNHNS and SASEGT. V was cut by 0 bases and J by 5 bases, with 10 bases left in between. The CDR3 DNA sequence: TGTGCCAGCAGTGAAGCGGAGACAGAAACTGAAGCTTTCTTT. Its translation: CASSEAETETEAFF.

The CDR3 DNA is TGTGCCAGCAGTTTACAGGGGGCCATGTACGAGCAGTACTTC. Its translation is CASSLQGAMYEQYF. V and J are TRBV28 and TRBJ2-7; 8 nucleotides agree with TRBD1. Germline values: CDR1 MDHEN, CDR2 SYDVKM. V was clipped by 2 bases and J by 4 bases; unmatched bases: 4. The CDR3 is made up of 14 amino acids.

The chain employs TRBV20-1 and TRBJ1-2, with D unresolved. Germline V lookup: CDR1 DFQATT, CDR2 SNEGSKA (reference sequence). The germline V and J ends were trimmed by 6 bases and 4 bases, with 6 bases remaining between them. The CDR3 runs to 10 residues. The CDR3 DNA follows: TGCAGTGCACGCGCCTATGGCTACACCTTC. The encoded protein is CSARAYGYTF.

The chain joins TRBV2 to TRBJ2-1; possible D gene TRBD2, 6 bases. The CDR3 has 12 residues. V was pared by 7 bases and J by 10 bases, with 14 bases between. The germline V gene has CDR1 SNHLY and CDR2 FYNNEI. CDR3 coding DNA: TGTGCCAGCACCGAGGGCGGAGGGGAGCAGTTCTTC. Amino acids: CASTEGGGEQFF.

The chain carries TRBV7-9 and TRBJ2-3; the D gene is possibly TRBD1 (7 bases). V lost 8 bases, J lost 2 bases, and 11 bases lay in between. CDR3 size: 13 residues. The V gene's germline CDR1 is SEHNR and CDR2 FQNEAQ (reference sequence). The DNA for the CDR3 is TGTGCCAGCCCAGGGGGGATCACAGATACGCAGTATTTT. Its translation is CASPGGITDTQYF.

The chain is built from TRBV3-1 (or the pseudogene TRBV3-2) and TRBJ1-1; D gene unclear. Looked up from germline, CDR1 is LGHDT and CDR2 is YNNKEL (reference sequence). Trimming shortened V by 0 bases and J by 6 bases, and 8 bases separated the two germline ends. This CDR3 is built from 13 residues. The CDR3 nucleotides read TGTGCCAGCAGCCAAGATTTTAAGCCTGAAGCTTTCTTT. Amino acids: CASSQDFKPEAFF.

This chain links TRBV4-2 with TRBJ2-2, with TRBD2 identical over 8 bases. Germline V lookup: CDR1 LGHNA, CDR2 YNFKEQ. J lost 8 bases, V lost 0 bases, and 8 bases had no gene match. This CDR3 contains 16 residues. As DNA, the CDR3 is TGTGCCAGCAGCCAAGATTGGAGCGGGAGTGGGGGGGAGCTGTTTTTT. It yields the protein CASSQDWSGSGGELFF.

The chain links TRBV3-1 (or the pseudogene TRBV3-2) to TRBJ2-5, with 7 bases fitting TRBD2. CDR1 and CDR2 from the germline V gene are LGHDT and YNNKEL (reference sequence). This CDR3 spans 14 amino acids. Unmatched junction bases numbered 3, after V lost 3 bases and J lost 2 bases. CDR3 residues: CASSQGGGQETQYF. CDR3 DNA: TGTGCCAGCAGCCAGGGGGGGGGTCAAGAGACCCAGTACTTC.

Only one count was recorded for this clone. The chain's CDR3 is CASSSRTEAYGYTF. In DNA form, the CDR3 reads TGTGCCAGTAGTTCCCGGACAGAGGCCTATGGCTACACCTTC. This rearrangement joins TRBV19 to TRBJ1-2, with D possibly matching TRBD1 (6 bases). The CDR3 covers 14 residues. The V end was cut by 5 bases, the J end by 4 bases, with 14 bases between. Germline V lookup: CDR1 LNHDA, CDR2 SQIVND (reference sequence).

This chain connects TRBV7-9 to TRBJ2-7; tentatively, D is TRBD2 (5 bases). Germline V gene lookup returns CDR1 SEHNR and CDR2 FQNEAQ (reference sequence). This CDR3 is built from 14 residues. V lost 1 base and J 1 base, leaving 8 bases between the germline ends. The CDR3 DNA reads TGTGCCAGCAGCTTAGGGGAGAAGTCCTACGAGCAGTACTTC. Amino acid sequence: CASSLGEKSYEQYF. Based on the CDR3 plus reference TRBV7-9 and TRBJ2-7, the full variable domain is DTGVSQNPRHKITKRGQNVTFRCDPISEHNRLYWYRQTLGQGPEFLTYFQNEAQLEKSRLLSDRFSAERPKGSFSTLEIQRTEQGDSAMYLCASSLGEKSYEQYFGPGTRLTVT.

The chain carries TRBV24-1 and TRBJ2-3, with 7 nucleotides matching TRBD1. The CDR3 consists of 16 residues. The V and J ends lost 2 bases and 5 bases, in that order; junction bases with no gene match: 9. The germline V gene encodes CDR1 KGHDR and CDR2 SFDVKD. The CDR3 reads CATSDSTMTGRDTQYF. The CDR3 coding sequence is TGTGCCACCAGTGATTCTACCATGACAGGGAGAGATACGCAGTATTTT.

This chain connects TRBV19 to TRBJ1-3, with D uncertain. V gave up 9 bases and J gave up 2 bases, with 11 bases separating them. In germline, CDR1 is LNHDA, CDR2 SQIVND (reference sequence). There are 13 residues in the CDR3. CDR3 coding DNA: TGTGCCAGCACAGAGAGCACTGGAAACACCATATATTTT. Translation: CASTESTGNTIYF.

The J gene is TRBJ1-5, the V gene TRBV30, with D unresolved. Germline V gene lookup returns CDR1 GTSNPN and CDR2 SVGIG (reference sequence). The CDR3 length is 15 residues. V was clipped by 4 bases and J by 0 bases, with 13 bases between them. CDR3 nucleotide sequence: TGTGCCTGGAAACGGGAGCCCGCTAGCAATCAGCCCCAGCATTTT. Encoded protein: CAWKREPASNQPQHF.